This T cell receptor beta chain was obtained from a study of OX40 agonist ivuxolimab in advanced cancers. Here immunoSEQ multiplex PCR was the method, and the copy in TCRdb shows in-frame clones only, minus some. The data hold 150,000 to 190,000 clones, with roughly 92% observed a single time. V gave up 4 bases and J gave up 5 bases; unmatched junction bases: 5. From germline, CDR1 is SGHRS and CDR2 YFSETQ. The CDR3 loop spans 15 amino acids. The material sequenced was CD4+ or CD8+ T cells sorted from blood, taken in a trial of the OX40 agonist ivuxolimab. The rearrangement joins TRBV5-1 to TRBJ2-1, with TRBD2 identical over 11 bases. This receptor was obtained from an adult with an advanced solid tumor such as melanoma, head and neck, liver or kidney cancer. The CDR3 nucleotides are TGCGCCAGCAGCCAGACTAGCGGGACGGACAATGAGCAGTTCTTC. Its translation is CASSQTSGTDNEQFF.